One and the same sample provided the 25 T cell receptor beta chains below, sequenced in a study of T cell repertoires in cytomegalovirus infection. TCRdb independently ran MiXCR on the reads; one entry per CDR3 protein. This table has roughly 320,000 distinct CDR3 sequences, 9.5% appearing once. The sequenced material came from PBMCs. Receptors were obtained from a human donor in good health (CMV status not recorded). Some clones in this sample may be carry-over from other donors' samples.

The CDR3 DNA follows: TGCAGTGCTAGCGGGACAGGGGGCAATAGATCTGGAAACACCATATATTTT. This translates into CSASGTGGNRSGNTIYF. V and J are TRBV20-1 and TRBJ1-3, with 12 bases fitting TRBD1. The CDR3 is made up of 17 amino acids. CDR1 DFQATT and CDR2 SNEGSKA come from the germline V gene (reference sequence). Losses at the gene ends were 3 bases for V and 1 base for J; bases not matched to a gene: 7.

This clonotype was detected many times. V is TRBV20-1 and J is TRBJ2-5; 9 nucleotides agree with TRBD2. The length of the CDR3 is 16 residues. Germline V gene lookup returns CDR1 DFQATT and CDR2 SNEGSKA (reference sequence). V shed 3 bases, J shed 1 base, and the junction held 9 bases outside the gene matches. The CDR3 sequence: CSARLAGSPLQETQYF. The CDR3 DNA reads TGCAGTGCTAGGCTAGCGGGATCCCCTCTCCAAGAGACCCAGTACTTC.

A few counts support this clonotype. The CDR3 region has the DNA TGCAGTGCCCGGACGGCGAACACTGAAGCTTTCTTT. It translates to CSARTANTEAFF. This chain joins TRBV20-1 and TRBJ1-1; D gene uncertain. The V and J ends lost 6 bases and 1 base respectively, with 9 bases between them. Germline V gives CDR1 DFQATT, CDR2 SNEGSKA (reference sequence). The CDR3 spans 12 residues.

This clonotype was detected only a few times. J is TRBJ1-6 and V is TRBV4-3; D is perhaps TRBD1 (5 bases). CDR3 length equals 15 residues. Germline V gene lookup returns CDR1 LGHNA and CDR2 YSLEER. V was pared by 5 bases and J by 7 bases, with 15 bases between. CDR3 loop: CASSVGGGNNSPLHF. DNA for the CDR3: TGCGCCAGCAGCGTCGGGGGAGGGAACAATTCACCCCTCCACTTT.

In this sample, this clonotype turned up a few times. The chain carries TRBV5-4 and TRBJ1-1, with D unresolved. Germline CDR1 SGHNT, CDR2 YYREEE (reference sequence). The CDR3 contains 15 residues. The V end lost 0 bases, the J end lost 0 bases, and 9 bases lay between the germline ends. DNA for the CDR3: TGTGCCAGCAGCTTGGTTGGCAGCTTGAACACTGAAGCTTTCTTT. This encodes CASSLVGSLNTEAFF.

The rearrangement joins TRBV5-5 to TRBJ2-1, with 8 positions matching TRBD2. Germline V gene data show CDR1 as SGHKS and CDR2 as YYEKEE (reference sequence). The CDR3 length is 15 residues. Trimming took 1 base from V and 9 from J; bases not matched to a gene: 9. The CDR3 coding sequence is TGTGCCAGCAGCTTGTTAGGCGGGGGGCCTCGTGAGCAGTTCTTC. As protein: CASSLLGGGPREQFF.

This clonotype was counted only a few times. V and J are TRBV20-1 and TRBJ2-5, with TRBD2 identical over 8 bases. Germline V gene sequence: CDR1 DFQATT, CDR2 SNEGSKA (reference sequence). Trimming at V came to 0 bases and at J to 2 bases, leaving 8 bases not matched to a gene. There are 16 residues in the CDR3. The CDR3 region has the DNA TGCAGTGCTAGAGACAATAGCGGGGCGATTCAAGAGACCCAGTACTTC. Translating it yields CSARDNSGAIQETQYF.

This clonotype was seen ten or more times. The chain has TRBV12-3 or TRBV12-4 and TRBJ2-7, with TRBD2 matching 11 bases. The CDR3 has 15 amino acids. With V trimmed by 0 bases and J by 7 bases, 5 bases remained unmatched. The DNA for the CDR3 is TGTGCCAGCAGTTTAGCGGTGGGGACTAGCGGTGAGCAGTACTTC. Translated, it gives CASSLAVGTSGEQYF.

Many counts were recorded for this clonotype. V and J are TRBV7-2 and TRBJ2-4; D remains ambiguous. The germline V gene encodes CDR1 SGHTA and CDR2 FQGNSA. V was trimmed by 5 bases and J by 0 bases, leaving 20 bases between them. CDR3 length: 18 amino acids. CDR3 sequence (DNA): TGTGCCAGCAGCCCCAGGACGGATGCGAACTTAGCCAAAAACATTCAGTACTTC. Amino acids: CASSPRTDANLAKNIQYF.

This clonotype was seen ten or more times. The chain uses TRBV5-1 and TRBJ2-3; D uncertain. The CDR3 is 16 amino acids. Per the germline V gene, CDR1 is SGHRS and CDR2 is YFSETQ. V lost 5 bases, J lost 0 bases, and 16 bases lay in between. The CDR3 loop is CASSGRPRPSTDTQYF. The DNA of the CDR3 is TGCGCCAGCAGTGGAAGGCCTCGTCCTAGCACAGATACGCAGTATTTT.

This clonotype was found a few times. The chain is built from TRBV6-6 and TRBJ2-1; D is perhaps TRBD1 (6 bases). Germline V gives CDR1 MNHNY, CDR2 SVGAGI (reference sequence). The CDR3 totals 16 residues. Trimming left V 6 bases short and J 0 bases short, with 15 bases between. CDR3 sequence (DNA): TGTGCCAGCAGCCCTATCGGACAGAGCTCCTACAATGAGCAGTTCTTC. This sequence encodes CASSPIGQSSYNEQFF.

CDR3 loop: CASRGGNYEQYF. The DNA of the CDR3 is TGTGCCAGCAGGGGAGGGAACTACGAGCAGTACTTC. The gene calls are TRBV7-2 and TRBJ2-7, with 7 bases identical to TRBD2. Per the germline V gene, CDR1 is SGHTA and CDR2 is FQGNSA. The CDR3 runs to 12 residues. Trimming removed 6 bases from V and 3 bases from J; junction bases left unmatched: 2. Full variable domain (rest looked up from reference TRBV7-2 and TRBJ2-7): GAGVSQSPSNKVTEKGKDVELRCDPISGHTALYWYRQSLGQGLEFLIYFQGNSAPDKSGLPSDRFSAERTGGSVSTLTIQRTQQEDSAVYLCASRGGNYEQYFGPGTRLTVT.

The chain is built from TRBV7-4 and TRBJ2-7, with 12 bases identical to TRBD2. Germline V gives CDR1 SGHVT, CDR2 SQSDAQ. The CDR3 is made up of 16 amino acids. The ends lost 5 bases at V and 6 bases at J; junction bases unmatched: 11. The CDR3 DNA reads as TGTGCCAGCAGCCACCGACTAGCGGGAGAAAGGGGCGAGCAGTACTTC. It encodes CASSHRLAGERGEQYF.

This clonotype was seen repeatedly, ten times or more. The genes are TRBV7-2 and TRBJ1-2; a weak D match, TRBD1 (5 bases). Germline V lookup: CDR1 SGHTA, CDR2 FQGNSA. This CDR3 is built from 15 residues. V lost 0 bases, J lost 3 bases, and 11 bases lay in between. CDR3 nucleotides: TGTGCCAGCAGCTTAGCAGGGGCGGTTTACTATGGCTACACCTTC. This translates into CASSLAGAVYYGYTF.

This clonotype was counted a few times. This chain links TRBV12-3 or TRBV12-4 with TRBJ2-7; 9 bases map to TRBD1. The V gene end was trimmed by 5 bases and the J gene end by 1 base; junction bases not matched to a gene: 12. The CDR3 is 17 residues long. CDR3 in DNA: TGTGCCAGCAGTCCGACGGGACAGGGACTGGAGTCCTACGAGCAGTACTTC. As protein: CASSPTGQGLESYEQYF.

This clonotype was counted ten times or more. This chain connects TRBV7-9 to TRBJ1-1; D is unclear. Germline-derived CDR1 and CDR2 are SEHNR and FQNEAQ (reference sequence). Trimming shortened V by 2 bases and J by 0 bases, and 7 bases separated the two germline ends. The CDR3 totals 14 residues. Here the CDR3 DNA reads TGTGCCAGCAGCTTAAAGAGTCTGAACACTGAAGCTTTCTTT. It is translated as CASSLKSLNTEAFF.

There are a few counts of this clonotype. This chain joins TRBV6-1 and TRBJ2-7; D might be TRBD1 (5 bases). Trimming shortened V by 1 base and J by 5 bases, and 15 bases separated the two germline ends. Germline V gene data show CDR1 as MNHNS and CDR2 as SASEGT. CDR3 length equals 15 residues. In DNA form, the CDR3 reads TGTGCCAGCAGTGAAGGTTGGGCAGGGTCCCACGAGCAGTACTTC. It yields the protein CASSEGWAGSHEQYF.

This clonotype was observed at least ten times. This chain links TRBV11-3 with TRBJ2-1; D call uncertain. V was shortened by 3 bases and J by 4 bases, with 13 bases between the two germline ends. Germline CDR1 and CDR2: SGHNT and YENEEA. The CDR3 covers 15 residues. The CDR3 DNA sequence: TGTGCCAGCAGCTTCTCTCACGGAGATTACAATGAGCAGTTCTTC. Translation gives CASSFSHGDYNEQFF.

This clonotype was seen ten or more times. V is TRBV12-3 or TRBV12-4 and J is TRBJ2-7, with a weak D call TRBD1 (6 bases). V lost 3 bases and J 2 bases, leaving 14 bases between the germline ends. The CDR3 loop spans 15 amino acids. The DNA for the CDR3 is TGTGCCAGCAGTTTCTCAGGGGACCTCGCCTACGAGCAGTACTTC. Translation: CASSFSGDLAYEQYF.

This clonotype was found many times. The chain is built from TRBV19 and TRBJ2-1, with D possibly matching TRBD1 (6 bases). The CDR3 has 16 residues. Germline loops: CDR1 LNHDA, CDR2 SQIVND (reference sequence). Trimming left V 0 bases short and J 1 base short, with 10 bases between. The CDR3 protein is CASSIDRGGSYNEQFF. The DNA of the CDR3 is TGTGCCAGTAGTATAGACCGAGGGGGTTCCTACAATGAGCAGTTCTTC.

This clonotype was observed at least ten times. The J gene is TRBJ1-4, the V gene TRBV2; D is undetermined. There are 13 residues in the CDR3. Germline V gene data show CDR1 as SNHLY and CDR2 as FYNNEI. Trimming shortened V by 7 bases and J by 7 bases, and 13 bases separated the two germline ends. CDR3 DNA: TGTGCCAGCATGCGAGCTGAGGGTGAAAAACTGTTTTTT. Amino acids: CASMRAEGEKLFF.

In this sample, this clonotype turned up a few times. The chain combines TRBV7-9 with TRBJ1-4; 10 positions agree with TRBD1. The germline V gene has CDR1 SEHNR and CDR2 FQNEAQ (reference sequence). This CDR3 is built from 17 residues. Trimming cost V 6 bases and J 0 bases; bases outside gene matches: 7. The CDR3 reads CASSTGTGAATNEKLFF. In nucleotides, the CDR3 is TGTGCCAGCAGTACCGGGACAGGGGCCGCAACTAATGAAAAACTGTTTTTT.

This clonotype has ten or more counts. This chain uses TRBV20-1 with TRBJ2-1; TRBD2 matches at 9 bases. The germline CDR1 and CDR2 sequences are DFQATT and SNEGSKA (reference sequence). V lost 3 bases, J lost 2 bases, and 5 bases stayed unmatched. The CDR3 runs to 15 residues. The CDR3 loop reads CSARSREGPYNEQFF. The CDR3 nucleotides are TGCAGTGCTAGGTCGCGGGAGGGCCCCTACAATGAGCAGTTCTTC.

The chain employs TRBV11-2 and TRBJ2-5; 8 bases map to TRBD2. Trimming removed 2 bases from V and 3 bases from J; junction bases left unmatched: 8. The CDR3 length is 16 residues. Germline-derived CDR1 and CDR2 are SGHAT and FQNNGV. The CDR3 loop is CASSLRPAGVEETQYF. As DNA, the CDR3 is TGTGCCAGCAGCTTACGACCAGCGGGAGTCGAAGAGACCCAGTACTTC.

To note about this clonotype: Since a much larger clone is just one base distant, this may be a read error. The conserved closing phenylalanine or tryptophan is absent in this CDR3, likely reflecting a read error. The chain is built from TRBV7-4 and TRBJ2-7, with 8 positions matching TRBD1. The CDR3 runs to 14 residues. The trim removed 5 bases at V and 4 bases at J, leaving 7 bases unmatched. The V gene's germline CDR1 is SGHVT and CDR2 SQSDAQ. CDR3 loop: CASSPLGQGYEQYS. CDR3 DNA sequence: TGTGCCAGCAGCCCCCTCGGACAGGGTTACGAGCAGTACTCC.